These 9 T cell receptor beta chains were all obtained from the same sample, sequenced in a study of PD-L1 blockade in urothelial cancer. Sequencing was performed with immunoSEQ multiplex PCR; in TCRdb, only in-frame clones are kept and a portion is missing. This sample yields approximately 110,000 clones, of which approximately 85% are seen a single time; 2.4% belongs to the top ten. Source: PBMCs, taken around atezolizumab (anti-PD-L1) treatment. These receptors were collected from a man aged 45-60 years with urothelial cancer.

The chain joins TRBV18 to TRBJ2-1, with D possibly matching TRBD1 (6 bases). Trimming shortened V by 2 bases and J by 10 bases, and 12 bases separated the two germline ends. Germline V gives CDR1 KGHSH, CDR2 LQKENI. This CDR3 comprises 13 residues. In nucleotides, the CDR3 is TGTGCCAGCTCACCAGCAAGGGGGAGCGAGCAGTTCTTC. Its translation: CASSPARGSEQFF.

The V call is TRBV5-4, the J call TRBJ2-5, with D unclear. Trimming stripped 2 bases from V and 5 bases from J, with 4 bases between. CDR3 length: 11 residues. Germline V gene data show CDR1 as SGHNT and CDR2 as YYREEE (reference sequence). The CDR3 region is CASSFLETQYF. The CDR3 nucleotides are TGTGCCAGCAGCTTTCTTGAGACCCAGTACTTC.

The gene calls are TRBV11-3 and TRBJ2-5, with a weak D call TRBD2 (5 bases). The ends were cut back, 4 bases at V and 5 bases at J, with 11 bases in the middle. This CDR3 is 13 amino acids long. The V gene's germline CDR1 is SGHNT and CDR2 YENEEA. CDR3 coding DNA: TGTGCCAGCAGCTACGGGGAGAGGGAGACCCAGTACTTC. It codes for CASSYGERETQYF.

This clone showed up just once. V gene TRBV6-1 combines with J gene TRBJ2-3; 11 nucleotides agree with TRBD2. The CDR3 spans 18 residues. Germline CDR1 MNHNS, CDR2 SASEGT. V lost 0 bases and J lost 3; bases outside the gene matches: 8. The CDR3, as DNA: TGTGCCAGCAGTGAAGCGCTAGCGGGAGGACCTAAAACAGATACGCAGTATTTT. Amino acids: CASSEALAGGPKTDTQYF.

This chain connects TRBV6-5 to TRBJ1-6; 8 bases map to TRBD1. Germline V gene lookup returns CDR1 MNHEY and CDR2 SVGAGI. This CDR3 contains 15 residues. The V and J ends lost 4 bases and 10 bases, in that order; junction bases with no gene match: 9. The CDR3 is CASSSWTGRDSPLHF. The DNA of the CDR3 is TGTGCCAGCAGTTCATGGACAGGGAGGGACTCACCCCTCCACTTT.

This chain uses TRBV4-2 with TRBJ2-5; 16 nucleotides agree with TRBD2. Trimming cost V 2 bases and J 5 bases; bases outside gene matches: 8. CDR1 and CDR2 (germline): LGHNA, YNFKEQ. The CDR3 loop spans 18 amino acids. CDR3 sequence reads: CASSQTGTSGRAGETQYF. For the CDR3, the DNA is TGTGCCAGCAGCCAAACCGGGACTAGCGGGAGGGCTGGGGAGACCCAGTACTTC.

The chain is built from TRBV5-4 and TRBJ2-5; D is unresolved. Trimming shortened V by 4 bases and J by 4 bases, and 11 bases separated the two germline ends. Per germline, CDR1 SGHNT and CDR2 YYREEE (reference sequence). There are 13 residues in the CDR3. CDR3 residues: CASSPSPPETQYF. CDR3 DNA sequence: TGTGCCAGCAGCCCGTCCCCTCCAGAGACCCAGTACTTC.

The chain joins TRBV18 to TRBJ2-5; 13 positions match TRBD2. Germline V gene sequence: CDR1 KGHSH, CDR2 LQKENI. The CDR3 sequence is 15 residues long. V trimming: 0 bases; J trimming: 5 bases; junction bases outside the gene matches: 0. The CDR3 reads CASSPPTSGRETQYF. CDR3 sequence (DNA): TGTGCCAGCTCACCACCGACTAGCGGGAGGGAGACCCAGTACTTC.

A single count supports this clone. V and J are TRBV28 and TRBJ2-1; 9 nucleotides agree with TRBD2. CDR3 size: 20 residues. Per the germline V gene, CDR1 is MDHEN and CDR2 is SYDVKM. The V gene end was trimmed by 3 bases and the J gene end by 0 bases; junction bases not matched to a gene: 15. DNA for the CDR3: TGTGCCAGCAGTTTTTATTTTTTGACTAGCGGTGGGAGCTCCTACAATGAGCAGTTCTTC. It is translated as CASSFYFLTSGGSSYNEQFF.